This paragraph covers one T cell receptor beta chain sequence. The data were taken from a study of blood T cell repertoires in COVID-19. Study in general: Acute and convalescent COVID-19 specimens originated in the United States, Italy and Spain. Sample material is recorded as cDNA or gDNA derived from T cells, B-cell-depleted T cells, or PBMCs.

The CDR3 spans 15 residues. Germline values: CDR1 SGHDT, CDR2 YYEEEE. After removal of 5 bases from V and 5 bases from J, the junction contained 10 bases not matched to a gene. Source study methods: By means of reference gene primer amplification, nucleated cell counts were estimated. Assay: immunoSEQ multiplex PCR; the TCRdb copy retains only in-frame clones and omits some. Clone size and V and J calls were adopted from that table, with D and trimming inferred from the DNA. The table has some 250,000 clones, around four fifths seen once. The source of this sequence is a man in his forties with active or convalescent COVID-19. The specimen was peripheral blood. J is TRBJ1-5 and V is TRBV5-6; TRBD1 agrees at 7 bases. CDR3 in DNA: TGTGCCAGCAGTCAGTACGGGACAGATTATCAGCCCCAGCATTTT. Protein sequence: CASSQYGTDYQPQHF.